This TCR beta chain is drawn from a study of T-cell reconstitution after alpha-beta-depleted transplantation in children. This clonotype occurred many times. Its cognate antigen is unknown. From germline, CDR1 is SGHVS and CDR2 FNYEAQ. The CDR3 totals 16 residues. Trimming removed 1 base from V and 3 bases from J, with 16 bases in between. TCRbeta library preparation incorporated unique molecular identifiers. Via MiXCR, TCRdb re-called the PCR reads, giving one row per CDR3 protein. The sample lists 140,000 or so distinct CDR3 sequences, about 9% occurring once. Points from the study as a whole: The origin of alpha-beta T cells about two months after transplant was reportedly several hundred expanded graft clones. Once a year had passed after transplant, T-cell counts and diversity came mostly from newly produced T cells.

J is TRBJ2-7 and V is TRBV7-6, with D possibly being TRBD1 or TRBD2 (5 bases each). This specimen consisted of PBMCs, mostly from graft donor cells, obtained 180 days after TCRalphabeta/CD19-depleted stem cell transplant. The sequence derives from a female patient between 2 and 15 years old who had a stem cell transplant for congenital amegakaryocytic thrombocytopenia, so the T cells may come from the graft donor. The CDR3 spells CASSLGSGRDLYEQYF. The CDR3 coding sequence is TGTGCCAGCAGCTTAGGGTCGGGCAGGGACCTCTACGAGCAGTACTTC.